This T cell receptor (beta chain) was identified during a study of cytotoxic CD8 clonotypes in ibrutinib-treated CLL. As for the study in general: Median treatment time before response sampling was over 9 months, range 6 to 36. Average yields of approximately 230,000 productive templates and 100,000 or so productive rearrangements characterized the samples.

A remark on this clone: Its specificity is unknown.

Study-wide results and limits: Different sampling times were used for sustained-remission and progressing patients. Clonality rose at ibrutinib response and fell back toward baseline at progression.

Sequencing was performed with immunoSEQ multiplex PCR; in TCRdb, only in-frame clones are kept and a portion is missing. The profile shows 13,000 to 15,000 clones, 52% of them singletons. The material sequenced was PBMCs, taken at a roughly 24-month disease-progression time point, from a patient treated with ibrutinib. The receptor's source is a human donor with chronic lymphocytic leukemia.

Written as DNA, the CDR3 is TGCGCCAGCAGCCAAGAGCTAGCGGGGGGGCCGGGAGATACGCAGTATTTT. This translates into CASSQELAGGPGDTQYF. The gene calls are TRBV4-3 and TRBJ2-3; 12 positions agree with TRBD2. In germline, CDR1 is LGHNA, CDR2 YSLEER. V trimming: 0 bases; J trimming: 5 bases; junction bases outside the gene matches: 6. This CDR3 spans 17 amino acids.